These 5 T cell receptor beta chains were all obtained from the same sample, sequenced in a study of T-cell reconstitution after alpha-beta-depleted transplantation in children. TCRbeta library construction was performed incorporating unique molecular identifiers. TCRdb processed the PCR reads anew with MiXCR; each CDR3 protein has one entry. The top ten clones hold around 36% of a sample with around 580,000 distinct CDR3 sequences, 25% to 30% of them seen once. Here the sequenced sample was PBMCs, taken before TCRalphabeta/CD19-depleted stem cell transplant. Source of these receptors: a boy under two years old with Wiskott-Aldrich syndrome, due to receive a stem cell transplant.

The chain joins TRBV7-9 to TRBJ1-2; 7 nucleotides match TRBD1. The CDR3 is made up of 15 amino acids. Trimming took 2 bases from V and 6 from J; bases not matched to a gene: 9. From germline, CDR1 is SEHNR and CDR2 FQNEAQ (reference sequence). The CDR3 nucleotides are TGTGCCAGCAGCTTAATTGCGGACAGGCCTGATGGCTACACCTTC. This translates into CASSLIADRPDGYTF.

The chain combines TRBV27 with TRBJ1-6; D may be TRBD1 (6 bases). The CDR3 spans 15 residues. Trimming stripped 3 bases from V and 14 bases from J, with 20 bases between. Germline CDR1 is MNHEY and CDR2 is SMNVEV (reference sequence). The CDR3 loop is CASSFGTPEGFTLHF. Here the CDR3 DNA reads TGTGCCAGCAGTTTTGGGACACCGGAGGGATTCACCCTCCACTTT.

This clonotype showed up just a few times. The CDR3 here is CSARDMGGAGTGELFF. The CDR3 DNA sequence: TGCAGTGCTAGAGATATGGGGGGCGCGGGCACCGGGGAGCTGTTTTTT. The chain is built from TRBV20-1 and TRBJ2-2; D may match TRBD1 or TRBD2 (6 bases each). V shed 0 bases and J shed 4 bases, with 15 bases lying between them. Germline CDR1 is DFQATT and CDR2 is SNEGSKA (reference sequence). CDR3 length: 16 amino acids.

CDR3 protein: CASSSLGRLNTEAFF. CDR3 DNA: TGTGCCAGCAGCTCACTTGGGCGGCTGAACACTGAAGCTTTCTTT. V is TRBV7-9 and J is TRBJ1-1; D uncertain. V was trimmed by 4 bases and J by 0 bases, leaving 12 bases between them. CDR1 and CDR2 (germline): SEHNR, FQNEAQ (reference sequence). CDR3 length: 15 residues. Together with reference TRBV7-9 and TRBJ1-1, the CDR3 gives the full variable domain: DTGVSQNPRHKITKRGQNVTFRCDPISEHNRLYWYRQTLGQGPEFLTYFQNEAQLEKSRLLSDRFSAERPKGSFSTLEIQRTEQGDSAMYLCASSSLGRLNTEAFFGQGTRLTVV.

The rearrangement joins TRBV7-2 to TRBJ2-1, with unresolved D. CDR1 is SGHTA, CDR2 FQGNSA, per germline. This CDR3 is 13 amino acids long. Trimming pared 5 bases from V and 8 bases from J, leaving 13 bases between. The CDR3 nucleotides read TGTGCCAGCAGCCTAGAGTCTGATCATGAGCAGTTCTTC. Translating gives CASSLESDHEQFF. Filled out from reference TRBV7-2 and TRBJ2-1, the complete variable domain reads GAGVSQSPSNKVTEKGKDVELRCDPISGHTALYWYRQSLGQGLEFLIYFQGNSAPDKSGLPSDRFSAERTGGSVSTLTIQRTQQEDSAVYLCASSLESDHEQFFGPGTRLTVL.